Here is one T cell receptor beta chain with its context. Its antigen is unidentified. This specimen belongs to a study of OX40 agonist ivuxolimab in advanced cancers. Background on the study: Dose-escalation patients suffered from hepatocellular carcinoma, melanoma, renal cell or head and neck cancer.

Assay used: immunoSEQ multiplex PCR; TCRdb lists only in-frame clones, some missing. The repertoire holds 55,000 or so clones, with around 88% as singletons. Looked up from germline, CDR1 is SGHRS and CDR2 is YFSETQ. The J segment lost 0 bases and the V segment lost 3 bases, leaving 0 bases of the junction unmatched. This CDR3 is 13 amino acids long. General observations from the study: The specificity for antigen of the expanded peripheral T cells was not determined.

The sequencing here drew on CD4+ or CD8+ T cells sorted from blood, taken in a trial of the OX40 agonist ivuxolimab. The V gene is TRBV5-1, the J gene TRBJ2-7, with 7 bases aligning to TRBD1. The source is an adult with an advanced solid tumor such as melanoma, head and neck, liver or kidney cancer. The CDR3 here is CASSWDSSYEQYF. The DNA for the CDR3 is TGCGCCAGCAGCTGGGACAGCTCCTACGAGCAGTACTTC.